This T cell receptor (beta chain) is drawn from a study of T cells in localized non-small cell lung cancer. Study-wide findings and caveats: Heterogeneity cannot be ruled out, as sequencing used one tumor region only. Adjacent lung exhibited a median of about 56 among the 100 most abundant tumor clones. Longer overall survival was seen with higher T cell density measured in blood. Uninvolved adjacent lung had more T cell clonality than any other tissue, topping tumor.

The germline gives CDR1 SGHNT, CDR2 YYREEE (reference sequence). Trimming pared 2 bases from V and 0 bases from J, leaving 5 bases between. This CDR3 is built from 13 residues. With regard to this clone: Its antigen remains unknown.

The repertoire was sequenced with immunoSEQ multiplex PCR; TCRdb's copy has only in-frame clones and lacks some. Here the sample spans approximately 41,000 clones, 70% to 90% being singletons. The specimen comprised peripheral blood mononuclear cells, sampled before any cancer treatment. The TCR comes from a male donor older than 55 with stage II lung adenocarcinoma. The V gene is TRBV5-4, the J gene TRBJ1-1, with unresolved D. CDR3 residues: CASSLGLNTEAFF. The CDR3 region has the DNA TGTGCCAGCAGCTTAGGGTTGAACACTGAAGCTTTCTTT.